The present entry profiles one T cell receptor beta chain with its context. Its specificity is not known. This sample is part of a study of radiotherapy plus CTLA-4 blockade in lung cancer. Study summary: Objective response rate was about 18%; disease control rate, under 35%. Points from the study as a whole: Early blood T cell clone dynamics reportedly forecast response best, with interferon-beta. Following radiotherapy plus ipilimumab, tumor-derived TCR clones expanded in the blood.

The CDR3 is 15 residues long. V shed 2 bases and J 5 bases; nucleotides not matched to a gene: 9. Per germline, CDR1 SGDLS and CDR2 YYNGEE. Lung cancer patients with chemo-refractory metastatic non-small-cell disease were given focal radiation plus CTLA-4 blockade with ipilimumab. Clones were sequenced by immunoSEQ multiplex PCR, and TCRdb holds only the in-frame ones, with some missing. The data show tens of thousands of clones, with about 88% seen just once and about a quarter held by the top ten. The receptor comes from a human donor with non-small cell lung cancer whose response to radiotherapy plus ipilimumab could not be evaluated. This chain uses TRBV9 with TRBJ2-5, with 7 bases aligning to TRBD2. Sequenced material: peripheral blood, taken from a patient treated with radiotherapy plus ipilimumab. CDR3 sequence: CASSVGGGNFETQYF. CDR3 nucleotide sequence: TGTGCCAGCAGCGTGGGGGGAGGGAACTTCGAGACCCAGTACTTC.